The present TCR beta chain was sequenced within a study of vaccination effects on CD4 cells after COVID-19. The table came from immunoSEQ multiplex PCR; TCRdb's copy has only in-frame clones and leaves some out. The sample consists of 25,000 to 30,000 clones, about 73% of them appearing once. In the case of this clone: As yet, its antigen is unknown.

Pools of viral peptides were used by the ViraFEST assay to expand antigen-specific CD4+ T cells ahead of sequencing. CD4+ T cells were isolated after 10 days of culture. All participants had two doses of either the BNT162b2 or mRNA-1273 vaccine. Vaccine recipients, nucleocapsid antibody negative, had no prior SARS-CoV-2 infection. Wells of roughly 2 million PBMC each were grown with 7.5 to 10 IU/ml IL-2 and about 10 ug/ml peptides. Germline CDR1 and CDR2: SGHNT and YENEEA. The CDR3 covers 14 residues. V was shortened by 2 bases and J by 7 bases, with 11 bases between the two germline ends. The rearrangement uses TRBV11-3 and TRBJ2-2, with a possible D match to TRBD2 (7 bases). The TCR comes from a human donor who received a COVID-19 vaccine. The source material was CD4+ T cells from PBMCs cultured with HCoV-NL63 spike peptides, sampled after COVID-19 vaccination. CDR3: CASSLRGGGGELFF. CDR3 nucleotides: TGTGCCAGCAGCTTAAGGGGGGGCGGCGGGGAGCTGTTTTTT.